The clone carrying this TCR beta chain came up many times. What it binds is not known. The data were obtained in a study of T-cell memory formation after mild COVID-19. As for the study in general: In these data, TCR clusters were largely donor specific.

The length of the CDR3 is 13 residues. Trimming pared 2 bases from V and 6 bases from J, leaving 11 bases between. Germline V gene lookup returns CDR1 SGHTA and CDR2 FQGNSA. TCR alpha and TCR beta cDNA libraries carrying sample barcodes and UMIs were produced by 5'RACE using constant-segment primers. TCRdb recomputed calls from the 5' RACE reads with MiXCR, one row per CDR3 protein. The sample yields under 400,000 distinct CDR3 sequences, roughly 21% seen once. Overall study results and limits: That cross-reactive memory joined was suggested by some responding clones appearing in pre-infection memory. CD4/CD8 balance held among clones contracting day 15 to 85, and later expanders leaned CD4+.

Sequenced sample: PBMCs or a T cell subset sorted from them (not recorded which). This TCR was recovered from an adult woman who had mild COVID-19 (a few samples of this study predate the infection). Cell type and time point are not known. The chain couples TRBV7-2 to TRBJ2-7, with D perhaps TRBD1 (5 bases). CDR3 in amino acids: CASSLHQGLEQYF. The CDR3 DNA follows: TGTGCCAGCAGCTTACATCAGGGTCTCGAGCAGTACTTC.